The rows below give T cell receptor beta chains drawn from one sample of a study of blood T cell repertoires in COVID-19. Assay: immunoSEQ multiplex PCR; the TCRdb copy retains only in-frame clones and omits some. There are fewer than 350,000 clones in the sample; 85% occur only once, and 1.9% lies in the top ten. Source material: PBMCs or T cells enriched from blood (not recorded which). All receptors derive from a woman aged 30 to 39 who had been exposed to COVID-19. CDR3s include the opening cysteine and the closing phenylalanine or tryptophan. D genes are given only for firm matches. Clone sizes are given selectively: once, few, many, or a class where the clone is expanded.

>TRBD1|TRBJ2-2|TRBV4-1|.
TGCGCCAGCAGCCTTGGACAGGGGTGGACCGGGGAGCTGTTTTTT
CASSLGQGWTGELFF
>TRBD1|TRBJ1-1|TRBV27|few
TGTGCCAGCAGTTTATATTCGACAGGGGGCTGGGACACTGAAGCTTTCTTT
CASSLYSTGGWDTEAFF
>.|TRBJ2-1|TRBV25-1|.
TGTGCCAGCAGTGAAATCTCAACTAACTACAATGAGCAGTTCTTC
CASSEISTNYNEQFF
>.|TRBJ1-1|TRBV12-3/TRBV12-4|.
TGTGCCACCAACAGGGTTTTGAACACTGAAGCTTTCTTT
CATNRVLNTEAFF
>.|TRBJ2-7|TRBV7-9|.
TGTGCCAGCAACGGGAATACTAGAAACTGGTACGAGCAGTACTTC
CASNGNTRNWYEQYF
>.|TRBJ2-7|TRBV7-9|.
TGTGCCAGCAGCTTAAGCTGGACAGAGCAGTACTTC
CASSLSWTEQYF
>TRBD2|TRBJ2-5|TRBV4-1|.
TGCGCCAGCAGCCCCCAACCGACTAGCGGGGGGGAGACCCAGTACTTC
CASSPQPTSGGETQYF
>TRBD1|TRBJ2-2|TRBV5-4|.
TGTGCCAGCAGCTTCGCGACAGGGATCCCCGGGGAGCTGTTTTTT
CASSFATGIPGELFF
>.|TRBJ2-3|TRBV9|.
TGTGCCAGCAGCGTAGGAATAGCGGGCACAGATACGCAGTATTTT
CASSVGIAGTDTQYF
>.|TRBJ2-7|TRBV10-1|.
TGCGCCAGCAGTGATTCAGGGGTTGTAGGCGAGCAGTACTTC
CASSDSGVVGEQYF
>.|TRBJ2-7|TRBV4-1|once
TGCGCCAGCAGCCAACCGCACGGGGTCTACGAGCAGTACTTC
CASSQPHGVYEQYF
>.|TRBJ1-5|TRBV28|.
TGTGCCAGCAGCCGGAGCAATCAGCCCCAGCATTTT
CASSRSNQPQHF
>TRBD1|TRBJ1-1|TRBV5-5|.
TGTGCCAGCAGCAACCGCGGGACAGGGGTCCAGGGAGCTTTCTTT
CASSNRGTGVQGAFF
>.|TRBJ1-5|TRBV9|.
TGTGCCAGCAGCGAATCGGGGGAAGGGCAGCCCCAGCATTTT
CASSESGEGQPQHF
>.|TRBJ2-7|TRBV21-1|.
TGTGCCAGCAGCCCCAGGGTGCACGAGCAGTACTTC
CASSPRVHEQYF
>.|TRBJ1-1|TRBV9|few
TGTGCCAGCTCGGGGGTTCCGAGGACTGAAGCTTTCTTT
CASSGVPRTEAFF
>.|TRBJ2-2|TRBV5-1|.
TGCGCCAGCAGCATCGACACCGGGGAGCTGTTTTTT
CASSIDTGELFF
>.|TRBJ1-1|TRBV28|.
TGTGCCAGCAGTCTTCAATCGAGGGATCCTGAAGCTTTCTTT
CASSLQSRDPEAFF
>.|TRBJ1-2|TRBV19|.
TGTGCCAGTAGTATAGGAGGGTTTAACTATGGCTACACCTTC
CASSIGGFNYGYTF
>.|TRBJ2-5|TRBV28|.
TGTGCCAGCAGGGGGCTTCTCGGGCAAGAGACCCAGTACTTC
CASRGLLGQETQYF
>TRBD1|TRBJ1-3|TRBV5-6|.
TGTGCCAGCAGCACATGGACAGGGGGATTCTCTGGAAACACCATATATTTT
CASSTWTGGFSGNTIYF
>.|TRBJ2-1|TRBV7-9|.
TGTGCCAGCAGTTCGAGCTCCTACAATGAGCAGTTCTTC
CASSSSSYNEQFF
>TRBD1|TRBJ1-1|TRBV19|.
TGTGCCAGTAGTGGGGACAGAATGAACACTGAAGCTTTCTTT
CASSGDRMNTEAFF